The TCR beta chain described here comes from a study of CD8 T cells in Susac syndrome. About 0.45 to 1 ug RNA was reverse transcribed with random hexamers. Using its own MiXCR run on the immunoSEQ multiplex PCR reads, TCRdb lists one record per CDR3 protein. The data contain 100,000 to 150,000 distinct CDR3 sequences, 90% to 95% of them singletons. V shed 5 bases, J shed 3 bases, and the junction held 13 bases outside the gene matches. CDR3 length equals 17 residues. V usage is TRBV12-3 or TRBV12-4 and J usage is TRBJ1-3; TRBD1 agrees at 7 bases. The sequence derives from a human donor in good health. Sequencing was done on a sample of CD4+ T cells from PBMCs. CDR3 amino acids: CASSPSGTAILGNTIYF. DNA for the CDR3: TGTGCCAGCAGTCCCTCCGGGACAGCTATTCTTGGAAACACCATATATTTT.